This TCR beta chain was found in a study of blood T cell repertoires in COVID-19. Background on the study: Specimens from acute and convalescent COVID-19 originated in the United States, Italy and Spain.

Original handling: From reference gene primer amplification, estimates of nucleated cell counts were derived. Sequenced by immunoSEQ multiplex PCR; TCRdb stores in-frame clones only, minus some. The DNA gave D and trimming, while V, J and clone size come from that table. The sample has about 59,000 clones, roughly 91% seen once. Per the germline V gene, CDR1 is MDHEN and CDR2 is SYDVKM. The CDR3 is 15 amino acids. J was trimmed by 6 bases and V by 0 bases; bases with no gene match: 5. The rearrangement links TRBV28 to TRBJ2-1; 7 nucleotides match TRBD1. Sequencing input: peripheral blood. The receptor comes from a human donor in a cohort sampled during active COVID-19. CDR3 coding DNA: TGTGCCAGCAGTTTATGGACAGGGATCCTCAATGAGCAGTTCTTC. Its translation is CASSLWTGILNEQFF.